The 11 T cell receptor beta chains given below trace back to one sample, sequenced in a study of cytomegalovirus exposure and HLA in healthy donors (dated by TCRdb to about 2017). The method was the immunoSEQ multiplex PCR assay. For the multiplex PCR, a mixture combining 60 forward primers for TCR Vbeta segments and 13 reverse primers for TCR Jbeta segments was used. TCRdb retrieved this table from immuneACCESS and kept in-frame rearrangements only. Not all clones are present; in checked studies, unresolved V genes account for under half, and no reason is known for the remainder. The sample contains 150,000 to 200,000 clones, approximately 11% of them found a single time. The biggest ten clones account for about 8% of the sample. Sequencing was performed on PBMCs. These receptors originate from a man aged 45-60 years in good health and CMV-seropositive.

The chain employs TRBV11-3 and TRBJ2-1, with 10 bases lining up with TRBD2. The CDR3 contains 15 residues. After removal of 2 bases from V and 9 bases from J, the junction contained 7 bases not matched to a gene. The germline gives CDR1 SGHNT, CDR2 YENEEA. CDR3 protein: CASSLYSGGALEQFF. The CDR3 coding sequence is TGTGCCAGCAGCTTATACAGCGGGGGGGCCCTTGAGCAGTTCTTC.

This chain joins TRBV11-2 and TRBJ2-3; tentatively, D is TRBD2 (6 bases). The CDR3 totals 13 residues. V lost 6 bases, J lost 5 bases, and 12 bases lay in between. Germline lookup yields CDR1 SGHAT and CDR2 FQNNGV. CDR3: CASSLGGKDTQYF. CDR3 in DNA: TGTGCCAGCAGTTTGGGGGGAAAAGATACGCAGTATTTT.

The table lists this clone with a few counts. The chain joins TRBV5-1 to TRBJ2-3, with D possibly being TRBD2 (5 bases). The V end lost 4 bases, the J end lost 3 bases, and 21 bases lay between the germline ends. This CDR3 region has 17 residues. Germline CDR1 is SGHRS and CDR2 is YFSETQ. In DNA, the CDR3 is TGCGCCAGCAGCCCTTTTTGGTCGCGGACGGGGACAGATACGCAGTATTTT. Its translation: CASSPFWSRTGTDTQYF.

This clone was picked up a small number of times. V and J are TRBV27 and TRBJ1-4, with D possibly being TRBD1 (5 bases). Germline loops: CDR1 MNHEY, CDR2 SMNVEV (reference sequence). This CDR3 contains 14 residues. Trimming stripped 6 bases from V and 7 bases from J, with 15 bases between. The CDR3 sequence: CASRRGAKGEKLFF. CDR3 DNA: TGTGCCAGCAGGCGTGGGGCTAAGGGTGAAAAACTGTTTTTT.

A word on this clone: Different DNA sequences within this sample yield the same CDR3. This chain links TRBV7-9 with TRBJ2-3; 7 bases match TRBD2. Trimming at V came to 1 base and at J to 1 base, leaving 2 bases not matched to a gene. This CDR3 comprises 15 residues. CDR1 and CDR2 (germline): SEHNR, FQNEAQ (reference sequence). CDR3 in amino acids: CASSLDRGGTDTQYF. In DNA, the CDR3 is TGTGCCAGCAGCTTAGACCGGGGGGGCACAGATACGCAGTATTTT.

This clone has just a few counts. The chain is built from TRBV15 and TRBJ1-6; the match to TRBD1 covers 9 bases. This CDR3 contains 17 residues. From germline, CDR1 is LNHNV and CDR2 YYDKDF (reference sequence). Trimming cost V 6 bases and J 0 bases; bases outside gene matches: 6. Written as DNA, the CDR3 is TGTGCCACCAGAGTCGACAGGGGGAGCTCCTATAATTCACCCCTCCACTTT. It yields the protein CATRVDRGSSYNSPLHF.

This clone has just a few counts. The gene calls are TRBV11-3 and TRBJ1-5; no clear D gene. The V end was cut by 0 bases, the J end by 0 bases, with 9 bases between. Germline-derived CDR1 and CDR2 are SGHNT and YENEEA. This CDR3 spans 16 amino acids. As DNA, the CDR3 is TGTGCCAGCAGCTTAGATCTCGGTATTAGCAATCAGCCCCAGCATTTT. This codes for CASSLDLGISNQPQHF.

The chain couples TRBV30 to TRBJ2-7; the match to TRBD2 covers 8 bases. Germline V gene sequence: CDR1 GTSNPN, CDR2 SVGIG (reference sequence). The junction had 11 bases not matched to a gene; V was cut back by 5 bases and J by 2 bases. This CDR3 region has 15 residues. CDR3: CAWDSEAGAPYEQYF. CDR3 nucleotide sequence: TGTGCCTGGGATTCGGAAGCGGGAGCCCCCTACGAGCAGTACTTC.

CDR3 region: CASSPGRERETQYF. The CDR3 coding sequence is TGCGCCAGCAGCCCTGGACGGGAGCGAGAGACCCAGTACTTC. The chain recombines TRBV4-1 with TRBJ2-5; tentatively, D is TRBD2 (6 bases). V was pared by 4 bases and J by 4 bases, with 13 bases between. CDR1 is MGHRA, CDR2 YSYEKL, per germline. The CDR3 covers 14 residues.

This clone has only a few counts. This CDR3 reads CASSEAGTGTYGYTF. Here the CDR3 DNA reads TGTGCCAGCAGTGAAGCCGGGACAGGAACCTATGGCTACACCTTC. This chain links TRBV2 with TRBJ1-2, with 8 bases fitting TRBD1. This CDR3 region has 15 residues. J gave up 4 bases and V 0 bases, and 4 bases lay outside the gene matches. Germline CDR1 is SNHLY and CDR2 is FYNNEI.

This chain connects TRBV28 to TRBJ2-4; 11 bases are shared with TRBD2. This CDR3 is built from 16 residues. V shed 5 bases, J shed 6 bases, and the junction held 9 bases outside the gene matches. CDR1 is MDHEN and CDR2 is SYDVKM in the germline V gene. Here the CDR3 reads CASSAPTSGAVNIQYF. CDR3 coding DNA: TGTGCCAGCAGTGCCCCGACTAGCGGGGCCGTAAACATTCAGTACTTC.